A selection of T cell receptor beta chains follows, all from one sample in a study of CD8+CD57+ T cells in acquired aplastic anemia. From the reads, TCRdb called clonotypes with MiXCR, one entry per CDR3 protein. The table shows about 41,000 distinct CDR3 sequences, with 60% to 80% occurring only once. Sequenced material: sorted CD4+, CD8+, or CD8+CD57+ T cells (not recorded which) from PBMCs. Source of these receptors: a human donor with aplastic anemia. Both conserved end residues are part of each CDR3. A D gene is named only where the DNA matches it firmly. Where a row states a size, it is once, few, many or the class of an expanded clone; other rows omit it.

d_call	j_call	clone_size	v_call	cdr3_aa	cdr3_nt
TRBD1	TRBJ2-1	few	TRBV27	CASSLPPRTGGYNEQFF	TGTGCCAGCAGTTTACCCCCCCGGACAGGGGGCTACAATGAGCAGTTCTTC
NA	TRBJ1-2	NA	TRBV29-1	CSVEDPGNSRFYGYTF	TGCAGCGTTGAAGATCCGGGGAATAGCCGTTTCTATGGCTACACCTTC
TRBD1	TRBJ1-4	few	TRBV6-5	CASSLTGAGEKLFF	TGTGCCAGCAGTTTGACAGGGGCGGGTGAAAAACTGTTTTTT
NA	TRBJ2-7	NA	TRBV2	CASSDGYGSYEQYF	TGTGCCAGCAGTGACGGGTACGGTTCCTACGAGCAGTACTTC
NA	TRBJ2-5	NA	TRBV2	CASSVSQETQYF	TGTGCCAGCAGTGTCAGCCAAGAGACCCAGTACTTC
TRBD2	TRBJ2-1	NA	TRBV2	CASSGTSGAYNEQFF	TGTGCAAGCAGTGGGACTAGCGGGGCTTACAATGAGCAGTTCTTC
NA	TRBJ2-5	many	TRBV20-1	CSASGASGELRETQYF	TGCAGTGCTAGTGGGGCGTCGGGGGAGCTGAGGGAGACCCAGTACTTC
TRBD1	TRBJ2-7	NA	TRBV2	CASMGTAYEQYF	TGTGCCAGCATGGGGACAGCCTACGAGCAGTACTTC
TRBD1	TRBJ1-4	NA	TRBV15	CATSREGQINEKLFF	TGTGCCACCAGCAGAGAGGGACAGATCAATGAAAAACTGTTTTTT
NA	TRBJ2-7	many	TRBV11-2	CASSLDSLHEQYF	TGTGCCAGCAGCTTAGATTCGTTACACGAGCAGTACTTC
NA	TRBJ2-7	NA	TRBV19	CASSTPKGTTYEQYF	TGTGCCAGTAGTACACCGAAAGGGACGACCTACGAGCAGTACTTC
NA	TRBJ1-4	NA	TRBV11-1	CASSPLEWAKNEKLFF	TGTGCCAGCAGCCCTCTGGAGTGGGCCAAAAATGAAAAACTGTTTTTT
TRBD1	TRBJ2-3	many	TRBV9	CASSEGKGASTDTQYF	TGTGCCAGCAGCGAGGGTAAGGGGGCCAGCACAGATACGCAGTATTTT
NA	TRBJ2-1	NA	TRBV7-3	CASSLRDNEQFF	TGTGCCAGCAGCTTAAGGGACAATGAGCAGTTCTTC
NA	TRBJ2-3	many	TRBV3-1	CASSPRPRRGVDTQYF	TGTGCCAGCAGCCCCCGGCCTCGCAGGGGAGTAGATACGCAGTATTTT
TRBD1	TRBJ1-5	NA	TRBV19	CASSSDRVQPQHF	TGTGCCAGTAGCTCGGACAGGGTTCAGCCCCAGCATTTT
NA	TRBJ2-7	many	TRBV9	CASSVTGSYYEQYF	TGTGCCAGCAGCGTAACTGGATCCTACTACGAGCAGTACTTC
TRBD2	TRBJ2-1	few	TRBV20-1	CSASSQRAGAGGEQFF	TGCAGTGCCAGCAGCCAAAGAGCGGGGGCTGGGGGTGAGCAGTTCTTC
NA	TRBJ2-3	many	TRBV7-3	CASSEYRDPSTDTQYF	TGTGCCAGCAGCGAATACCGGGACCCGAGCACAGATACGCAGTATTTT
NA	TRBJ1-1	NA	TRBV20-1	CSASRRAGAAMNTEAFF	TGCAGTGCTAGTCGCCGAGCTGGGGCAGCGATGAACACTGAAGCTTTCTTT
NA	TRBJ2-7	NA	TRBV29-1	CSVEGGVGSYEQYF	TGCAGCGTTGAAGGAGGGGTTGGGTCCTACGAGCAGTACTTC
NA	TRBJ2-5	NA	TRBV2	CASSQEDGETQYF	TGTGCCAGCAGCCAAGAGGATGGGGAGACCCAGTACTTC
TRBD1	TRBJ1-5	NA	TRBV20-1	CSALGQGDQPQHF	TGCAGTGCTCTGGGTCAGGGGGATCAGCCCCAGCATTTT